One sample yielded the 5 T cell receptor beta chains listed below, sequenced in a study of radiotherapy plus CTLA-4 blockade in lung cancer. Here immunoSEQ multiplex PCR was the method, and the copy in TCRdb shows in-frame clones only, minus some. The sample lists around 91,000 clones, 85% to 90% occurring once. Sequencing used peripheral blood, obtained from a patient treated with radiotherapy plus ipilimumab. The receptors derive from a human donor with non-small cell lung cancer that progressed on radiotherapy plus ipilimumab.

This chain connects TRBV9 to TRBJ2-2; D is unresolved. This CDR3 comprises 15 residues. Germline V gene lookup returns CDR1 SGDLS and CDR2 YYNGEE. V was pared by 0 bases and J by 3 bases, with 9 bases between. Here the CDR3 DNA reads TGTGCCAGCAGCGTAGTCGACCAGGACACCGGGGAGCTGTTTTTT. Residues: CASSVVDQDTGELFF.

The chain is built from TRBV27 and TRBJ2-2; D not certain. Germline V gene lookup returns CDR1 MNHEY and CDR2 SMNVEV (reference sequence). Trimming cost V 2 bases and J 4 bases, with 8 bases left between them. The CDR3 extends over 14 amino acids. In nucleotides, the CDR3 is TGTGCCAGCAGTTTAAACTATCTCACCGGGGAGCTGTTTTTT. Translated: CASSLNYLTGELFF.

This clone was recorded a few times. In the same sample, other DNA sequences code for this CDR3. The gene calls are TRBV2 and TRBJ1-5, with a possible D match to TRBD1 (5 bases). The CDR3 covers 14 residues. Trimming left V 6 bases short and J 3 bases short, with 12 bases between. CDR1 is SNHLY, CDR2 FYNNEI, per germline. CDR3 coding DNA: TGTGCCAGCAGCCCGGGACGGAACAATCAGCCCCAGCATTTT. The encoded protein is CASSPGRNNQPQHF.

The gene calls are TRBV6-1 and TRBJ1-5; the D is unclear. V lost 1 base and J 9 bases, leaving 4 bases between the germline ends. Looked up from germline, CDR1 is MNHNS and CDR2 is SASEGT. The CDR3 length is 11 residues. CDR3 nucleotides: TGTGCCAGCAGTGAAGACAGGCCCCAGCATTTT. Its translation is CASSEDRPQHF.

The CDR3 coding sequence is TGTGCCAGCAGCAACATAGCGGGAGGCCCCTACGAGCAGTACTTC. It yields the protein CASSNIAGGPYEQYF. The chain combines TRBV21-1 with TRBJ2-7; no check of the table's D call, TRBD2, against the DNA was made. TRBV21-1 is shown as a pseudogene. The CDR3 sequence is 15 residues long.